This TCR beta chain was obtained from a study of T cell responses to AZD1222 COVID-19 vaccine. Study-level information: Pooled together were second doses at about 4 or about 12 weeks.

The CDR3 length is 15 residues. The germline V gene has CDR1 LNHNV and CDR2 YYDKDF (reference sequence). V dropped 3 bases and J dropped 0; count of bases not matched to a gene: 5. Clones were read by immunoSEQ multiplex PCR, and TCRdb kept only the in-frame ones, dropping some. The sample includes about 180,000 clones, almost 90% of them seen just once. This clonotype was sampled from an adult in good health. The sample in question was peripheral blood, obtained on day 0 of AZD1222 vaccination. V gene TRBV15 combines with J gene TRBJ2-7; 7 nucleotides agree with TRBD1. CDR3 region: CATSRGDRDSYEQYF. Written as DNA, the CDR3 is TGTGCCACCAGCAGGGGGGACAGAGACTCCTACGAGCAGTACTTC.